These 31 T cell receptor beta chains were sequenced from one sample in a study of OX40 agonist ivuxolimab in advanced cancers. Assay: immunoSEQ multiplex PCR; the TCRdb copy retains only in-frame clones and omits some. The data contain tens of thousands of clones, around 80% of them seen just once; the ten biggest clones take up 6% to 8.5%. The sequencing used CD4+ or CD8+ T cells sorted from blood, collected in a trial of the OX40 agonist ivuxolimab. The receptors shown here come from an adult with an advanced solid tumor such as melanoma, head and neck, liver or kidney cancer.

This clone was observed a few times. The chain couples TRBV19 to TRBJ1-1; no clear D gene. Per germline, CDR1 LNHDA and CDR2 SQIVND (reference sequence). Deletions cut 5 bases from V and 1 base from J, with 11 bases between. The CDR3 spans 14 residues. The CDR3 spells CASSRPGSNTEAFF. For the CDR3, the DNA is TGTGCCAGTAGTCGCCCGGGCTCGAACACTGAAGCTTTCTTT.

This clone has just one count. The V call is TRBV6-6, the J call TRBJ2-7, with TRBD1 identical over 9 bases. The germline CDR1 and CDR2 sequences are MNHNY and SVGAGI (reference sequence). The CDR3 extends over 14 amino acids. Trimming removed 6 bases from V and 3 bases from J; junction bases left unmatched: 6. The CDR3 DNA reads as TGTGCCAGCAGCCTCCGGGACAGGGTCTACGAGCAGTACTTC. Its protein is CASSLRDRVYEQYF.

The DNA for the CDR3 is TGTGCCAGCAGTGAGTATTCACAGGGCTCCTACGAGCAGTACGTC. It is translated as CASSEYSQGSYEQYV. V gene TRBV2 combines with J gene TRBJ2-7; D might be TRBD1 (6 bases). This CDR3 spans 15 amino acids. V lost 3 bases and J lost 0, with 12 bases in between. Germline V lookup: CDR1 SNHLY, CDR2 FYNNEI.

The V gene is TRBV4-3, the J gene TRBJ2-3, with D perhaps TRBD2 (7 bases). Trimming removed 0 bases from V and 6 bases from J, with 10 bases in between. The CDR3 spans 14 residues. Germline assignment: CDR1 LGHNA and CDR2 YSLEER. CDR3 sequence reads: CASSQDEGGDTQYF. CDR3 DNA: TGCGCCAGCAGCCAAGATGAGGGGGGGGATACGCAGTATTTT.

The chain employs TRBV13 and TRBJ1-1; 7 bases are shared with TRBD1. The V gene end was trimmed by 4 bases and the J gene end by 10 bases; junction bases not matched to a gene: 6. The CDR3 is 12 amino acids. CDR1 is PRHDT, CDR2 FYEKMQ, per germline (reference sequence). CDR3 DNA: TGTGCCAGCAGCTCCCAGGGGGGGGCAGCTTTCTTT. It specifies CASSSQGGAAFF.

V gene TRBV19 combines with J gene TRBJ1-2; D ambiguous. Trimming stripped 5 bases from V and 5 bases from J, with 12 bases between. The CDR3 extends over 13 amino acids. The germline gives CDR1 LNHDA, CDR2 SQIVND (reference sequence). CDR3 sequence (DNA): TGTGCCAGTAGTCCGAGTGGGGAATATGGCTACACCTTC. Translated: CASSPSGEYGYTF.

The rearrangement joins TRBV6-5 to TRBJ2-5; D not certain. The V gene's germline CDR1 is MNHEY and CDR2 SVGAGI. V lost 4 bases and J lost 2, with 14 bases in between. This CDR3 comprises 15 residues. The CDR3 loop is CASSSDPWAQETQYF. The CDR3 region has the DNA TGTGCCAGCAGTTCGGACCCGTGGGCGCAAGAGACCCAGTACTTC.

The CDR3 protein is CASSLSIPVDTQYF. The CDR3 bases are TGTGCCAGCAGCTTAAGCATTCCTGTAGATACGCAGTATTTT. This chain joins TRBV7-9 and TRBJ2-3; D unclear. The CDR3 spans 14 residues. The V gene's germline CDR1 is SEHNR and CDR2 FQNEAQ (reference sequence). V was cut by 2 bases and J by 5 bases, with 11 bases left in between.

This chain connects TRBV27 to TRBJ2-5, with TRBD1 matching 8 bases. From germline, CDR1 is MNHEY and CDR2 SMNVEV (reference sequence). The CDR3 is 14 amino acids. The ends lost 8 bases at V and 4 bases at J; junction bases unmatched: 9. CDR3 loop: CASSNPGGRETQYF. The CDR3 nucleotides are TGTGCCAGCTCAAACCCAGGGGGCAGAGAGACCCAGTACTTC.

This sequence joins TRBV18 and TRBJ2-3; 7 nucleotides match TRBD2. In germline, CDR1 is KGHSH, CDR2 LQKENI. This CDR3 contains 15 residues. V dropped 3 bases and J dropped 5; count of bases not matched to a gene: 8. The CDR3: CASSPAGLDRDTQYF. In nucleotides, the CDR3 is TGTGCCAGCTCACCCGCCGGACTAGACCGAGATACGCAGTATTTT.

This chain uses TRBV4-2 with TRBJ2-1, with 10 bases that match TRBD2. V was pared by 4 bases and J by 5 bases, with 5 bases of the junction left unmatched. The CDR3 is made up of 15 amino acids. Germline V gives CDR1 LGHNA, CDR2 YNFKEQ. CDR3 in DNA: TGTGCCAGCAGCCTGGAAGCGGGGGGGCACAATGAGCAGTTCTTC. This codes for CASSLEAGGHNEQFF.

The chain combines TRBV19 with TRBJ1-1; TRBD1 agrees at 7 bases. Germline V gene data show CDR1 as LNHDA and CDR2 as SQIVND (reference sequence). The CDR3 is 17 amino acids. Unmatched junction bases numbered 19, after V lost 7 bases and J lost 5 bases. The CDR3 coding sequence is TGTGCCAGTACCCCGACCGGGCCAGGGGGGAGAGTTACTGAAGCTTTCTTT. It translates to CASTPTGPGGRVTEAFF. Combining the CDR3 with reference TRBV19 and TRBJ1-1 gives the whole variable domain DGGITQSPKYLFRKEGQNVTLSCEQNLNHDAMYWYRQDPGQGLRLIYYSQIVNDFQKGDIAEGYSVSREKKESFPLTVTSAQKNPTAFYLCASTPTGPGGRVTEAFFGQGTRLTVV.

The chain links TRBV21-1 to TRBJ1-2. TRBV21-1 is assigned pseudogene status. The CDR3 is 19 residues long. The CDR3 is CASSKARHGQEGVGYGYTF. For the CDR3, the DNA is TGTGCCAGCAGCAAAGCCCGGCACGGGCAGGAGGGTGTAGGCTATGGCTACACCTTC.

This chain connects TRBV6-6 to TRBJ1-2; D uncertain. The V gene's germline CDR1 is MNHNY and CDR2 SVGAGI (reference sequence). With 6 bases removed from V and 1 base from J, the gap between germline ends came to 12 bases. This CDR3 comprises 14 residues. This chain's CDR3 is CASSYRDGNYGYTF. DNA of the CDR3: TGTGCCAGCAGCTACCGTGACGGTAACTATGGCTACACCTTC.

DNA for the CDR3: TGTGCCAGCGGGGCGGGGGGAAATAGCAATCAGCCCCAGCATTTT. Its translation is CASGAGGNSNQPQHF. This sequence joins TRBV6-6 and TRBJ1-5; D may be TRBD1 (5 bases). The CDR3 length is 15 residues. The V gene's germline CDR1 is MNHNY and CDR2 SVGAGI (reference sequence). Trimming removed 8 bases at V and 0 bases at J, with 14 bases between.

The chain uses TRBV19 and TRBJ2-2, with TRBD1 matching 7 bases. J gave up 5 bases and V 6 bases, and 6 bases lay outside the gene matches. The germline gives CDR1 LNHDA, CDR2 SQIVND (reference sequence). The length of the CDR3 is 14 residues. CDR3: CASRNRGGTGELFF. The CDR3 DNA follows: TGTGCCAGTAGAAACAGGGGCGGGACCGGGGAGCTGTTTTTT.

Concerning this clone itself: In the same sample, other DNA sequences code for this CDR3. The chain joins TRBV9 to TRBJ2-7; TRBD1 agrees at 10 bases. The CDR3 extends over 13 amino acids. The trim removed 3 bases at V and 4 bases at J, leaving 1 base unmatched. Per the germline V gene, CDR1 is SGDLS and CDR2 is YYNGEE. DNA for the CDR3: TGTGCCAGCAGCGGACAGGGGGCATACGAGCAGTACTTC. Amino acids: CASSGQGAYEQYF. Full variable domain (rest looked up from reference TRBV9 and TRBJ2-7): DSGVTQTPKHLITATGQRVTLRCSPRSGDLSVYWYQQSLDQGLQFLIQYYNGEERAKGNILERFSAQQFPDLHSELNLSSLELGDSALYFCASSGQGAYEQYFGPGTRLTVT.

V usage is TRBV29-1 and J usage is TRBJ1-2; D is perhaps TRBD1 (5 bases). The CDR3 covers 17 residues. V lost 4 bases, J lost 0 bases, and 21 bases lay in between. Germline V gene data show CDR1 as SQVTM and CDR2 as ANQGSEA. The DNA for the CDR3 is TGCAGCGTTGGGCCCCCCGGGGCGGAACGTGCTAACTATGGCTACACCTTC. This sequence encodes CSVGPPGAERANYGYTF.

V usage is TRBV19 and J usage is TRBJ2-3, with 10 bases aligning to TRBD2. CDR1 LNHDA and CDR2 SQIVND come from the germline V gene (reference sequence). Trimming cost V 5 bases and J 1 base; bases outside gene matches: 0. The CDR3 loop spans 14 amino acids. The CDR3 sequence: CASSGTSGTDTQYF. The CDR3, as DNA: TGTGCCAGTAGTGGGACTAGCGGCACAGATACGCAGTATTTT.

CDR3 coding DNA: TGTGCCAGTAGTACCTGGACTAGCGGAACCTACGAGCAGTACTTC. Amino acid sequence: CASSTWTSGTYEQYF. This rearrangement joins TRBV19 to TRBJ2-7, with 10 bases that match TRBD2. Germline V lookup: CDR1 LNHDA, CDR2 SQIVND (reference sequence). Trimming cost V 4 bases and J 2 bases; bases outside gene matches: 5. CDR3 size: 15 residues.

The gene calls are TRBV25-1 and TRBJ1-1; a weak D match, TRBD1 (6 bases). The germline V gene has CDR1 MGHDK and CDR2 SYGVNS. V was trimmed by 5 bases and J by 4 bases, leaving 17 bases between them. This CDR3 comprises 15 residues. CDR3 protein: CASSHLGGGSTEAFF. CDR3 coding DNA: TGTGCCAGCAGTCATTTGGGGGGCGGGTCCACTGAAGCTTTCTTT.

The chain links TRBV7-2 to TRBJ2-4; D unresolved. The CDR3 extends over 14 amino acids. V was shortened by 0 bases and J by 9 bases, with 12 bases between the two germline ends. Germline V lookup: CDR1 SGHTA, CDR2 FQGNSA. CDR3 in amino acids: CASSLAQVSGIQYF. CDR3 sequence (DNA): TGTGCCAGCAGCTTAGCGCAAGTATCTGGCATTCAGTACTTC.

The chain combines TRBV9 with TRBJ1-4; D gene unclear. The germline V gene encodes CDR1 SGDLS and CDR2 YYNGEE. Between the trimmed V and J ends, which lost 0 bases and 4 bases, there was a span of 7 bases. CDR3 length: 14 residues. CDR3 in DNA: TGTGCCAGCAGCGTAGGACACGGTAATGAAAAACTGTTTTTT. Translated, it gives CASSVGHGNEKLFF.

The V and J genes are TRBV20-1 and TRBJ1-1; D uncertain. Per the germline V gene, CDR1 is DFQATT and CDR2 is SNEGSKA (reference sequence). The CDR3 is made up of 11 amino acids. CDR3 in DNA: TGCAGCGCAACGTGGAACACTGAAGCTTTCTTT. This gives the protein CSATWNTEAFF.

The chain links TRBV6-5 to TRBJ1-1; TRBD1 might be the D (6 bases). The germline gives CDR1 MNHEY, CDR2 SVGAGI. Trimming pared 5 bases from V and 4 bases from J, leaving 11 bases between. The CDR3 covers 13 residues. In DNA, the CDR3 is TGTGCCAGCAGTCAACAGGGATTCACTGAAGCTTTCTTT. Amino acid sequence: CASSQQGFTEAFF.

The rearrangement uses TRBV27 and TRBJ1-3; possibly TRBD1 for D (5 bases). The length of the CDR3 is 14 residues. Germline lookup yields CDR1 MNHEY and CDR2 SMNVEV (reference sequence). V was cut by 2 bases and J by 4 bases, with 9 bases left in between. The CDR3 DNA reads TGTGCCAGCAGTTTAGCAGGGTCCGGAAACACCATATATTTT. Translated, it gives CASSLAGSGNTIYF.

This chain links TRBV28 with TRBJ1-2, with a possible D match to TRBD1 (6 bases). Germline V gene sequence: CDR1 MDHEN, CDR2 SYDVKM. The V end lost 11 bases, the J end lost 3 bases, and 10 bases lay between the germline ends. There are 11 residues in the CDR3. The CDR3 bases are TGTGCCGGGGGGGCAGACTATGGCTACACCTTC. It translates to CAGGADYGYTF.

V usage is TRBV19 and J usage is TRBJ2-5, with a weak D call TRBD2 (6 bases). The CDR3 contains 12 residues. Germline CDR1 reads LNHDA; CDR2 reads SQIVND (reference sequence). V lost 10 bases and J lost 4, with 13 bases in between. Here the CDR3 reads CATRGGRETQYF. As DNA, the CDR3 is TGTGCCACTCGCGGAGGGCGAGAGACCCAGTACTTC.

This chain links TRBV19 with TRBJ2-2; D perhaps matches TRBD2 (5 bases). CDR3 length: 15 residues. Germline assignment: CDR1 LNHDA and CDR2 SQIVND (reference sequence). With 4 bases removed from V and 4 bases from J, the gap between germline ends came to 13 bases. The DNA of the CDR3 is TGTGCCAGTAGTACTCGGACTTACCTCACCGGGGAGCTGTTTTTT. Translation: CASSTRTYLTGELFF. The whole variable domain, filled in from reference TRBV19 and TRBJ2-2, reads DGGITQSPKYLFRKEGQNVTLSCEQNLNHDAMYWYRQDPGQGLRLIYYSQIVNDFQKGDIAEGYSVSREKKESFPLTVTSAQKNPTAFYLCASSTRTYLTGELFFGEGSRLTVL.

A remark on this clone: This sample includes further DNA sequences coding for the same CDR3. This chain uses TRBV7-6 with TRBJ2-7; D uncertain. CDR3 size: 12 residues. Germline V gene data show CDR1 as SGHVS and CDR2 as FNYEAQ. V lost 5 bases and J lost 4, with 9 bases in between. CDR3 in DNA: TGTGCCAGCAGCCCCAGCCCATACGAGCAGTACTTC. The encoded protein is CASSPSPYEQYF.

The chain recombines TRBV5-1 with TRBJ2-6; D uncertain. Germline CDR1 is SGHRS and CDR2 is YFSETQ. This CDR3 is built from 16 residues. V lost 4 bases and J 4 bases, leaving 15 bases between the germline ends. The CDR3 nucleotides read TGCGCCAGCAGCCCTGGACCCCCCGGGGGGGCCAACGTCCTGACTTTC. It yields the protein CASSPGPPGGANVLTF.